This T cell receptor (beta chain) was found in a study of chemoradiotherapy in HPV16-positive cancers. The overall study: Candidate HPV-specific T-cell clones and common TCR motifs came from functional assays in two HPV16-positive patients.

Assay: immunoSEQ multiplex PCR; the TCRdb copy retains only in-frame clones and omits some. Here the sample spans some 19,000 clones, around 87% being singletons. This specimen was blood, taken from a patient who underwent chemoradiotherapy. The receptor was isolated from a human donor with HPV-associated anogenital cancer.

CDR3 in amino acids: CASSLRTNGIYEQYF. The CDR3 bases are TGTGCCAGCAGTTTAAGGACAAATGGGATCTACGAGCAGTACTTC. The chain combines TRBV28 with TRBJ2-7, with D possibly TRBD1 on 5 matching bases. The CDR3 loop spans 15 amino acids. Between the trimmed V and J ends, which lost 2 bases and 3 bases, there was a span of 14 bases. Looked up from germline, CDR1 is MDHEN and CDR2 is SYDVKM.